This T cell receptor (beta chain) appears in the sequencing data of a study of spatial heterogeneity in lung cancer. V shed 5 bases and J shed 7 bases, with 21 bases lying between them. The CDR3 has 15 amino acids. Germline V lookup: CDR1 SEHNR, CDR2 FQNEAQ (reference sequence). This clonotype was counted ten times or more. Time point defined: sample taken at primary tumor resection. Each CDR3 protein gets one entry after TCRdb re-called the 5' RACE reads with MiXCR. There are approximately 21,000 distinct CDR3 sequences in the sample; approximately 3% occur only once, and less than 35% lies in the top ten.

The receptor was derived from a female donor with early-stage non-small cell lung cancer. The sequencing here drew on PBMCs, taken at surgery. The rearrangement links TRBV7-9 to TRBJ2-7; TRBD1 or TRBD2 may be the D gene (5 bases each). CDR3 region: CASSPPGTRKGEQYF. CDR3 coding DNA: TGTGCCAGCAGCCCACCAGGGACGCGGAAAGGTGAGCAGTACTTC.